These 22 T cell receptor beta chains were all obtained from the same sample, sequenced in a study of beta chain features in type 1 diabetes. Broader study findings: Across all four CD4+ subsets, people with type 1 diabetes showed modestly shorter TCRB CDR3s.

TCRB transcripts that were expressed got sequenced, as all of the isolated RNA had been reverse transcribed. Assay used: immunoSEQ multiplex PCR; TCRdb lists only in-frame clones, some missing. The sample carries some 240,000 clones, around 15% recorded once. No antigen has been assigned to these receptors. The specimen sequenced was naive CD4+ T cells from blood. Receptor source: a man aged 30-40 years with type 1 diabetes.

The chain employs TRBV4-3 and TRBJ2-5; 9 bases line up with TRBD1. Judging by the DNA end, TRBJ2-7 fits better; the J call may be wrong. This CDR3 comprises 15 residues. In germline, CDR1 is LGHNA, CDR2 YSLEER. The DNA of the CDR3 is TGCGCCAGCAGCGAGGAGACAGGGGGATGGTACGAGCAGTACTTC. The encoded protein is CASSEETGGWYEQYF.

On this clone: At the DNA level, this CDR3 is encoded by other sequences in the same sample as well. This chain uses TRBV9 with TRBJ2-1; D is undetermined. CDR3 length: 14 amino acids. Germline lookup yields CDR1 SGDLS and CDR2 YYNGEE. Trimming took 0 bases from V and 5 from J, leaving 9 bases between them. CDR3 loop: CASSVVSGNNEQFF. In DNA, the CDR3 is TGTGCCAGCAGCGTAGTCTCTGGGAACAATGAGCAGTTCTTC.

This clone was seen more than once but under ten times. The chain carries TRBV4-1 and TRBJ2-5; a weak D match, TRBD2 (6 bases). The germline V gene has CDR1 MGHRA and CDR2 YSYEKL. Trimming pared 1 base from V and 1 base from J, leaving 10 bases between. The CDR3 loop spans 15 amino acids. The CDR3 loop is CASSQVGGLQETQYF. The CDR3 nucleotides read TGCGCCAGCAGCCAAGTCGGAGGGCTCCAAGAGACCCAGTACTTC.

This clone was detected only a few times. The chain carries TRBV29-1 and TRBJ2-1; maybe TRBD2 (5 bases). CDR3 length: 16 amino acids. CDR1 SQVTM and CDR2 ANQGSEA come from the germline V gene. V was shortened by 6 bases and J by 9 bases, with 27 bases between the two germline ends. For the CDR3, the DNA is TGCAGCGTCGCTCTTCGGGGAGCACCCCCTTGGGGTGAGCAGTTCTTC. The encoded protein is CSVALRGAPPWGEQFF.

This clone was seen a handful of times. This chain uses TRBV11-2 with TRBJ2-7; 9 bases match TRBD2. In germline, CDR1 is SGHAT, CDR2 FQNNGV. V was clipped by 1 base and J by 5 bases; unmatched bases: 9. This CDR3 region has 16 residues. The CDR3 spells CASSLGLAGSRDEQYF. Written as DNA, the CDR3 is TGTGCCAGCAGCTTAGGGCTAGCGGGAAGCAGGGACGAGCAGTACTTC.

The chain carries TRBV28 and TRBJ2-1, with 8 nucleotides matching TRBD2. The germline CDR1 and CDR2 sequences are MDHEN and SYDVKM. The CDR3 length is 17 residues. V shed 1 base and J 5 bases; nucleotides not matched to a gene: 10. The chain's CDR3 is CASSLLSPGGPNNEQFF. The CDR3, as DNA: TGTGCCAGCAGTTTATTAAGCCCGGGAGGGCCTAACAATGAGCAGTTCTTC.

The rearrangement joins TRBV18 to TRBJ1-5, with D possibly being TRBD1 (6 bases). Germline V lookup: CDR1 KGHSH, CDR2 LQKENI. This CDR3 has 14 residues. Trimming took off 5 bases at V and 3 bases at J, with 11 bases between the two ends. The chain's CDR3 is CASSGRDTNQPQHF. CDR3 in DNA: TGTGCCAGCTCAGGCCGGGACACCAATCAGCCCCAGCATTTT.

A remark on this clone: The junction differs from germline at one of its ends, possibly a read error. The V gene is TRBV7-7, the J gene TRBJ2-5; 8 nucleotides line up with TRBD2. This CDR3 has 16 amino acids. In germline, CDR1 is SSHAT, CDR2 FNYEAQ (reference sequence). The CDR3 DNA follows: TGTGCTAGCAGCCTCGGACTAGCTTCAAGCCAAGAGACCCAGTACTTC. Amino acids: CASSLGLASSQETQYF. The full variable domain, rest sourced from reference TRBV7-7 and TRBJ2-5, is GAGVSQSPRYKVTKRGQDVTLRCDPISSHATLYWYQQALGQGPEFLTYFNYEAQPDKSGLPSDRFSAERPEGSISTLTIQRTEQRDSAMYRCASSLGLASSQETQYFGPGTRLLVL.

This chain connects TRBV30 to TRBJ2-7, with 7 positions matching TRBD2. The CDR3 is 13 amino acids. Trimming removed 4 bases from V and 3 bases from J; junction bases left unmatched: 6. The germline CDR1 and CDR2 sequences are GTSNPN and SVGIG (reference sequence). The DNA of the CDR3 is TGTGCCTGGACTCCGGGAGGTTACTACGAGCAGTACTTC. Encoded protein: CAWTPGGYYEQYF. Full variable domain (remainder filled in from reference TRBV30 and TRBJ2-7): SQTIHQWPATLVQPVGSPLSLECTVEGTSNPNLYWYRQAAGRGLQLLFYSVGIGQISSEVPQNLSASRPQDRQFILSSKKLLLSDSGFYLCAWTPGGYYEQYFGPGTRLTVT.

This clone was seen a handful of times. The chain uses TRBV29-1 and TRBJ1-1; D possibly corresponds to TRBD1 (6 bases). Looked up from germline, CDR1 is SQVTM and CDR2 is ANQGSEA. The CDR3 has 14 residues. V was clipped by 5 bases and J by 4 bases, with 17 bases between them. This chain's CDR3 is CSVNGRGPGTEAFF. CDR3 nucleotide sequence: TGCAGCGTTAACGGGCGGGGGCCGGGCACTGAAGCTTTCTTT.

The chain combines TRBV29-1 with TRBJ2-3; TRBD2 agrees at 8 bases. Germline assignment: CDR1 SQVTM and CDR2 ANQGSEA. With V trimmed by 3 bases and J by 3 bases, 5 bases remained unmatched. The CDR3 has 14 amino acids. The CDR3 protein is CSVEEAGVTDTQYF. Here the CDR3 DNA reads TGCAGCGTTGAGGAAGCGGGAGTTACAGATACGCAGTATTTT.

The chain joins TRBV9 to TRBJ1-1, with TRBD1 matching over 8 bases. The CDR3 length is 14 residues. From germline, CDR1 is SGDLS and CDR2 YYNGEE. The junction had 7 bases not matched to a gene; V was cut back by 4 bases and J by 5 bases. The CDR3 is CASSPDRGGTEAFF. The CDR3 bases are TGTGCCAGCAGCCCAGACAGGGGAGGGACTGAAGCTTTCTTT.

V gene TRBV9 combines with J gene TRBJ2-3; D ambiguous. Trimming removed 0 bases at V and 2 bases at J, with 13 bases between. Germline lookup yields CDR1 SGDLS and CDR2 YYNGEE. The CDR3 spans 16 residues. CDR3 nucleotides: TGTGCCAGCAGCGTAGAGAGTGTCAGTGTCACAGATACGCAGTATTTT. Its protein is CASSVESVSVTDTQYF.

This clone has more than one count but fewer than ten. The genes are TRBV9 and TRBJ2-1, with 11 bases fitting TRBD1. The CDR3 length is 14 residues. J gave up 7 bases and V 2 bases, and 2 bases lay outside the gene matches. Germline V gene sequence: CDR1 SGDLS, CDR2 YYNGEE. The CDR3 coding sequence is TGTGCCAGCAGCGTTGGGACAGGGGGAAATGAGCAGTTCTTC. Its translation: CASSVGTGGNEQFF.

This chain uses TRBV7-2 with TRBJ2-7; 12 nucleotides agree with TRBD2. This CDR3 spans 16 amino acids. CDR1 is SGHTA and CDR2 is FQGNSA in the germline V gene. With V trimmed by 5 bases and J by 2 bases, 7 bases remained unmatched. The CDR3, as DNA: TGTGCCAGCAGCCCGACTAGCGGGAGACGCCCCTACGAGCAGTACTTC. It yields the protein CASSPTSGRRPYEQYF.

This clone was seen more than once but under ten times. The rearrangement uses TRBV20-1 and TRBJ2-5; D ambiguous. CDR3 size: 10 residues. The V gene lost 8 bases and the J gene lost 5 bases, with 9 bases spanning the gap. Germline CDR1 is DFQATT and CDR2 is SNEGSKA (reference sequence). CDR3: CSSIRETQYF. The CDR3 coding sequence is TGCAGTTCCATCCGGGAGACCCAGTACTTC.

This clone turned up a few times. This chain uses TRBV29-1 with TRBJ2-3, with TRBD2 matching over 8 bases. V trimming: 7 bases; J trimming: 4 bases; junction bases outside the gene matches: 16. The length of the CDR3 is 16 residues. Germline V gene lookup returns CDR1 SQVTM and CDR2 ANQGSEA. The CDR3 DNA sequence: TGCAGCGGAAGTCCTTTACTAGCGGTTAGAGCAGATACGCAGTATTTT. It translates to CSGSPLLAVRADTQYF.

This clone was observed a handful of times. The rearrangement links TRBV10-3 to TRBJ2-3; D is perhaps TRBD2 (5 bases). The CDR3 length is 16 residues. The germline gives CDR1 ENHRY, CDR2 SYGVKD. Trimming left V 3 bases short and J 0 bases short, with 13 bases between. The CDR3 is CAISDFHGVSTDTQYF. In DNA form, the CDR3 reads TGTGCCATCAGTGACTTCCACGGGGTGAGCACAGATACGCAGTATTTT.

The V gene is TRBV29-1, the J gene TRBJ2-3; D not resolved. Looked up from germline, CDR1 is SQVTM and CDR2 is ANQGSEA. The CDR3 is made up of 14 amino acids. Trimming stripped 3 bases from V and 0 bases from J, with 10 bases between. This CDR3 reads CSVDGLTSTDTQYF. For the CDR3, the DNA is TGCAGCGTTGACGGGTTGACTAGCACAGATACGCAGTATTTT.

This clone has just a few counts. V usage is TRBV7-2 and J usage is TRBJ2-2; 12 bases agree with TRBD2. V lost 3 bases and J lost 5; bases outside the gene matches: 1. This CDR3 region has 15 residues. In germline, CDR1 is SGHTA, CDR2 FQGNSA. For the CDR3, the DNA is TGTGCCAGCAGCTTCGGACTAGCGGGGACCGGGGAGCTGTTTTTT. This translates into CASSFGLAGTGELFF.

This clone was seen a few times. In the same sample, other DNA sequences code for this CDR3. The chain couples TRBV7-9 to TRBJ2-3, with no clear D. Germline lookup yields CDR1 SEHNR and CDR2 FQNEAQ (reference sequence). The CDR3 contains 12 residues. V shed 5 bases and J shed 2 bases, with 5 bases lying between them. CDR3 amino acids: CASSTLTDTQYF. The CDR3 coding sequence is TGTGCCAGCAGCACCCTCACAGATACGCAGTATTTT.

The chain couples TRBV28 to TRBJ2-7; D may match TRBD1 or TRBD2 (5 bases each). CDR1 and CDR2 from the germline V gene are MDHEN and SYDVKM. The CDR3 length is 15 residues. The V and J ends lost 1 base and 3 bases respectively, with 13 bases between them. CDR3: CASSLSGTGLYEQYF. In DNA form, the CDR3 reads TGTGCCAGCAGTTTATCAGGGACGGGTCTCTACGAGCAGTACTTC.